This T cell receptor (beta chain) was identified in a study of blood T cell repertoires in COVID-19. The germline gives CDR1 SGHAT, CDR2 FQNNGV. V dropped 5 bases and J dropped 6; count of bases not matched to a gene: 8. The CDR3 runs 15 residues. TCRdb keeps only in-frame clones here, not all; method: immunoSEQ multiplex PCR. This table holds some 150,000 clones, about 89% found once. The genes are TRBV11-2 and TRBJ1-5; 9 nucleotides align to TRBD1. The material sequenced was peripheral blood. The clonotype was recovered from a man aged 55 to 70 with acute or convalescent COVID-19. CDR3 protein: CASSLTDRGVQPQHF. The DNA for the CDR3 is TGTGCCAGCAGCCTGACGGACAGGGGAGTTCAGCCCCAGCATTTT. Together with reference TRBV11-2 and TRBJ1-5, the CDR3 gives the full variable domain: EAGVAQSPRYKIIEKRQSVAFWCNPISGHATLYWYQQILGQGPKLLIQFQNNGVVDDSQLPKDRFSAERLKGVDSTLKIQPAKLEDSAVYLCASSLTDRGVQPQHFGDGTRLSIL.